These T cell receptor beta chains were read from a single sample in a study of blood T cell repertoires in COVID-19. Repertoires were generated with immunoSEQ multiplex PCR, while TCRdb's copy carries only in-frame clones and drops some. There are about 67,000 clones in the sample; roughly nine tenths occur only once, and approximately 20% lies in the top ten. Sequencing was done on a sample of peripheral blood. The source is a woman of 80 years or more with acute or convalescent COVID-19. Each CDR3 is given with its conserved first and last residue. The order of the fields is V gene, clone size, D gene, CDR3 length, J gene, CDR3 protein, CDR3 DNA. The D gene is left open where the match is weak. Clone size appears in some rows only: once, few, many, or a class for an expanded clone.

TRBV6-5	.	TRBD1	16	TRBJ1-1	CASSYDWDRGHTEAFF	TGTGCCAGCAGTTACGATTGGGACAGGGGTCACACTGAAGCTTTCTTT
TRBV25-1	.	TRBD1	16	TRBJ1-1	CASSDPSGGANTEAFF	TGTGCCAGCAGTGACCCCTCAGGGGGCGCGAACACTGAAGCTTTCTTT
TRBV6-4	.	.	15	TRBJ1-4	CASSERSQFFEKLFF	TGTGCCAGCAGTGAAAGGAGTCAGTTTTTTGAAAAACTGTTTTTT
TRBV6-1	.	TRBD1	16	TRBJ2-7	CASSEVPRDRGYEQYF	TGTGCCAGCAGTGAAGTCCCCCGGGACAGGGGCTACGAGCAGTACTTC
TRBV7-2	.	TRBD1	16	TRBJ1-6	CASSLASGGAISPLHF	TGTGCCAGCAGCTTAGCCTCAGGGGGCGCCATTTCACCCCTCCACTTT
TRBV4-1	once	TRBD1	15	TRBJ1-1	CASSQGPGQITEAFF	TGCGCCAGCAGCCAAGGGCCGGGACAGATCACTGAAGCTTTCTTT
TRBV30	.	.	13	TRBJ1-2	CAWKPQGNYGYTF	TGTGCCTGGAAACCCCAGGGGAACTATGGCTACACCTTC
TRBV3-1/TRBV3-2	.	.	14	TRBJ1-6	CASSQEPGSSPLHF	TGTGCCAGCAGCCAAGAGCCCGGGAGTTCACCCCTCCACTTT
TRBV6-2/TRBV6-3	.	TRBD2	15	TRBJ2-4	CASSGGLAVKNIQYF	TGTGCCAGCAGTGGGGGACTAGCGGTTAAAAACATTCAGTACTTC
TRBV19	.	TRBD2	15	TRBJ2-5	CASSGTSGGQETQYF	TGTGCCAGTAGTGGGACTAGCGGGGGCCAAGAGACCCAGTACTTC
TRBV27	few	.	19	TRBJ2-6	CASSTSTLGIPTGANVLTF	TGTGCCAGCAGTACTAGCACGCTAGGAATACCAACTGGGGCCAACGTCCTGACTTTC
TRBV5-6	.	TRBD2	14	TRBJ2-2	CASSRGEYTGELFF	TGTGCCAGCAGCCGGGGGGAGTACACCGGGGAGCTGTTTTTT
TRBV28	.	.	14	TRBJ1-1	CASSLYHSNTEAFF	TGTGCCAGCAGTTTATATCACAGTAACACTGAAGCTTTCTTT
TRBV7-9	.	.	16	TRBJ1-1	CASSSAAGLRNTEAFF	TGTGCCAGCAGCTCGGCGGCAGGACTAAGGAACACTGAAGCTTTCTTT
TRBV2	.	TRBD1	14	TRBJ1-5	CASSDRGMNQPQHF	TGTGCCAGCAGCGACAGGGGGATGAATCAGCCCCAGCATTTT
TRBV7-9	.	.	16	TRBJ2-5	CASSLRLAGAGETQYF	TGTGCCAGCAGCTTACGTCTCGCAGGGGCAGGGGAGACCCAGTACTTC
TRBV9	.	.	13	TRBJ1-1	CASSVTTNTEAFF	TGTGCCAGCAGCGTGACAACGAACACTGAAGCTTTCTTT
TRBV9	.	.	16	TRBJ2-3	CASSLRGTTSTDTQYF	TGTGCCAGCAGCTTGAGGGGGACTACTAGCACAGATACGCAGTATTTT
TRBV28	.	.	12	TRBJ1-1	CASHLRNTEAFF	TGTGCCAGCCACCTAAGGAACACTGAAGCTTTCTTT
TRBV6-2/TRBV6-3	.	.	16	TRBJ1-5	CASSYATGLINQPQHF	TGTGCCAGCAGTTACGCTACCGGGTTGATAAATCAGCCCCAGCATTTT
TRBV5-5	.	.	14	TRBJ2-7	CASSLGQIPYEQYF	TGTGCCAGCAGCTTGGGACAGATTCCCTACGAGCAGTACTTC
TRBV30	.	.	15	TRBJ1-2	CAWSPGLSGLGGYTF	TGTGCCTGGAGCCCCGGGTTATCCGGGTTGGGTGGCTACACCTTC
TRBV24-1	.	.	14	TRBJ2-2	CATAGTQNTGELFF	TGTGCCACCGCTGGGACTCAGAACACCGGGGAGCTGTTTTTT
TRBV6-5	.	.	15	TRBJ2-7	CASSYSTITGHEQYF	TGTGCCAGCAGTTACTCGACAATTACAGGACACGAGCAGTACTTC
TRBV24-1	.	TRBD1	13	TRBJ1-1	CATSDLGQGKAFF	TGTGCCACCAGTGACCTCGGACAGGGCAAAGCTTTCTTT
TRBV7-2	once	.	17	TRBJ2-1	CASSLRGWKGPYNEQFF	TGTGCCAGCAGCTTAAGGGGCTGGAAGGGGCCTTACAATGAGCAGTTCTTC
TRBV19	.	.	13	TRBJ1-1	CATMQTGGTEAFF	TGTGCCACTATGCAGACGGGTGGGACTGAAGCTTTCTTT
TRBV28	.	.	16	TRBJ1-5	CASSLGAGGGNQPQHF	TGTGCCAGCAGTTTAGGTGCGGGGGGCGGCAATCAGCCCCAGCATTTT